Below, 14 T cell receptor beta chains from the same sample are listed, as sequenced in a study of vaccination and CD4 T cells after COVID-19. CD4+ T cells that had been cultured provided DNA sequenced with the Oncomine TCR Beta short-read assay. Using its own MiXCR run on the PCR reads, TCRdb lists one record per CDR3 protein. The sample yields about 10,000 distinct CDR3 sequences, around a third seen once. Regarding treatment: approximately 11-day PBMC culture with coronavirus spike peptide pools or control peptides (ViraFEST assay). According to the study, CD4+ T cells from the unexposed donor were gathered ahead of the COVID-19 pandemic (2011-2018). No antigen has been assigned to these receptors. The sample taken for sequencing was CD4+ T cells from blood, cultured in vitro. The receptors were sampled from a human donor in good health.

This chain links TRBV29-1 with TRBJ1-5; 9 bases agree with TRBD1. Germline V gene sequence: CDR1 SQVTM, CDR2 ANQGSEA. The CDR3 extends over 13 amino acids. Germline trimming cut 4 bases from V and 7 bases from J; bases unmatched to any gene: 5. Here the CDR3 reads CSVAGTGGQPQHF. The CDR3, as DNA: TGCAGCGTTGCAGGAACAGGGGGCCAGCCCCAGCATTTT.

This clonotype was recorded a few times. The CDR3 sequence: CASSYQGQSVSPLHF. CDR3 sequence (DNA): TGTGCCAGCAGTTACCAAGGACAGAGTGTTTCACCCCTCCACTTT. This chain connects TRBV6-2 or TRBV6-3 to TRBJ1-6; possibly TRBD1 for D (6 bases). The germline V gene encodes CDR1 MNHEY and CDR2 SVGEGT. The V end lost 2 bases, the J end lost 9 bases, and 14 bases lay between the germline ends. There are 15 residues in the CDR3.

Details on this clonotype: The junction departs from the called germline gene at one end, perhaps through a read error. The chain couples TRBV7-2 to TRBJ2-2; 9 positions match TRBD1. Per germline, CDR1 SGHTA and CDR2 FQGNSA. The CDR3 contains 17 residues. CDR3 DNA: TGTGCCAGCAGCCGGTCTCGGGACAGGGTGACTACCGGGGGGCTGTTTTTT. Amino acid sequence: CASSRSRDRVTTGGLFF.

The chain employs TRBV2 and TRBJ2-1; tentatively, D is TRBD2 (5 bases). V gave up 8 bases and J gave up 3 bases, with 20 bases separating them. Germline V lookup: CDR1 SNHLY, CDR2 FYNNEI. This CDR3 has 16 residues. As DNA, the CDR3 is TGTGCCAGCGGTACGGCTTTAGCGTATAACTACAATGAGCAGTTCTTC. Residues: CASGTALAYNYNEQFF.

This clonotype was observed a few times. The chain has TRBV11-1 and TRBJ1-1; D ambiguous. This CDR3 comprises 14 residues. The V end was cut by 7 bases, the J end by 0 bases, with 12 bases between. CDR1 and CDR2 from the germline V gene are SGHAT and FQDESV (reference sequence). The CDR3: CASISRSLNTEAFF. The CDR3 nucleotides are TGTGCCAGCATTTCGAGGTCACTGAACACTGAAGCTTTCTTT.

The chain couples TRBV29-1 to TRBJ1-2, with 9 bases matching TRBD1. CDR1 is SQVTM, CDR2 ANQGSEA, per germline. There are 14 residues in the CDR3. V lost 4 bases, J lost 2 bases, and 5 bases stayed unmatched. The CDR3 loop reads CSVGRDRVNYGYTF. As DNA, the CDR3 is TGCAGCGTTGGCCGGGACAGGGTAAACTATGGCTACACCTTC.

This clonotype was observed a handful of times. The gene calls are TRBV12-3 or TRBV12-4 and TRBJ2-7; possible D gene TRBD1, 6 bases. This CDR3 is 13 amino acids long. The V gene lost 5 bases and the J gene lost 2 bases, with 10 bases spanning the gap. The CDR3, as DNA: TGTGCCAGCAGTAAACAGGGACCCTACGAGCAGTACTTC. Its protein is CASSKQGPYEQYF.

A note on this clonotype: The junction differs from germline at one of its ends, possibly a read error. The J gene is TRBJ1-1, the V gene TRBV10-2; TRBD1 is a possible D gene (5 bases). The germline CDR1 and CDR2 sequences are WSHSY and SAAADI. This CDR3 spans 11 amino acids. The CDR3 nucleotides read TGCGCCAGCAGTGAAAATACAGGCATTGTCTTT. Protein product: CASSENTGIVF.

This CDR3 reads CASSLKQGTSPLHF. The CDR3 coding sequence is TGTGCCAGCAGTTTAAAACAGGGTACTTCACCCCTCCACTTT. The rearrangement joins TRBV27 to TRBJ1-6; D perhaps matches TRBD1 (6 bases). The CDR3 runs 14 residues. Germline values: CDR1 MNHEY, CDR2 SMNVEV (reference sequence). V was pared by 2 bases and J by 9 bases, with 11 bases between.

The V and J genes are TRBV5-1 and TRBJ2-7; 12 nucleotides agree with TRBD1. CDR1 is SGHRS and CDR2 is YFSETQ in the germline V gene. Germline trimming cut 2 bases from V and 5 bases from J; bases unmatched to any gene: 8. This CDR3 is built from 16 residues. The CDR3, as DNA: TGCGCCAGCAGCTTCGGGACAGGGGGCTACGGGGACGAGCAGTACTTC. Protein: CASSFGTGGYGDEQYF.

The V gene is TRBV30, the J gene TRBJ1-2; the D is unclear. Trimming took off 6 bases at V and 8 bases at J, with 22 bases between the two ends. This CDR3 is built from 14 residues. The germline V gene encodes CDR1 GTSNPN and CDR2 SVGIG (reference sequence). Here the CDR3 reads CACYFGREIGGYTF. Here the CDR3 DNA reads TGTGCCTGCTACTTCGGGAGGGAGATTGGCGGCTACACCTTC.

This clonotype occurred a few times. The chain carries TRBV6-1 and TRBJ1-1, with 7 bases aligning to TRBD1. The germline gives CDR1 MNHNS, CDR2 SASEGT. The CDR3 spans 15 residues. V was pared by 7 bases and J by 1 base, with 9 bases of the junction left unmatched. This chain's CDR3 is CASIRRWTGNTEAFF. The CDR3 DNA is TGTGCCAGCATAAGGCGATGGACAGGGAACACTGAAGCTTTCTTT.

By frequency in the sample, this clonotype is medium-sized. V and J are TRBV2 and TRBJ1-2; TRBD1 matches 8 bases. Per the germline V gene, CDR1 is SNHLY and CDR2 is FYNNEI. Trimming cost V 5 bases and J 4 bases; bases outside gene matches: 3. CDR3 length: 13 amino acids. CDR3 DNA: TGTGCCAGCAGTTCAACAGGGGGCTATGGCTACACCTTC. It translates to CASSSTGGYGYTF.

This clonotype was counted a few times. This sequence joins TRBV6-1 and TRBJ1-2, with D unresolved. Trimming cost V 5 bases and J 9 bases, with 16 bases left between them. This CDR3 has 13 residues. CDR1 and CDR2 (germline): MNHNS, SASEGT. The CDR3 DNA follows: TGTGCCAGCAGTAAAGGGCCCTGGGAGAGCTACACCTTC. Protein sequence: CASSKGPWESYTF.